The rows below give T cell receptor beta chains drawn from one sample of a study of CD8+CD57+ T cells in acquired aplastic anemia. TCRdb re-derived calls from the reads in MiXCR, one entry per CDR3 protein. The sample contains 180,000 or so distinct CDR3 sequences, approximately 49% of which appear only once. Sample: sorted CD4+, CD8+, or CD8+CD57+ T cells (not recorded which) from PBMCs. Receptors were obtained from a human donor in good health. The CDR3 runs from the conserved cysteine through the conserved F or W. D genes are given only for firm matches.

NA,TRBJ1-1,TRBV18,CASSPDSMNTEAFF
NA,TRBJ1-6,TRBV5-6,CASSPTGYSPLHF
TRBD1,TRBJ1-2,TRBV7-6,CASSPETGDAAGYTF
TRBD2,TRBJ2-1,TRBV20-1,CSAQTSGILGEQFF
TRBD1,TRBJ1-2,TRBV11-2,CASSLDWYRGRNGYTF
NA,TRBJ1-6,TRBV19,CASSSPGHSPLHF
TRBD1,TRBJ1-2,TRBV18,CASSPSGQGDVYGYTF
NA,TRBJ2-1,TRBV29-1,CSVREGQNNEQFF
NA,TRBJ2-5,TRBV7-2,CASSSHPRETQYF
TRBD1,TRBJ1-5,TRBV19,CASSRGRQPQHF
TRBD2,TRBJ2-2,TRBV6-4,CVSSDSGTSGDTGELFF
TRBD1,TRBJ2-7,TRBV7-9,CASSPPGTGTGEQYF
TRBD2,TRBJ2-4,TRBV11-2,CASSLVVAGGHRGNIQYF
NA,TRBJ1-6,TRBV7-8,CASSTGGNSPLHF
TRBD2,TRBJ2-3,TRBV25-1,CASSGGLGFGTDTQYF
NA,TRBJ2-4,TRBV12-3/TRBV12-4,CASSSRQQPKNIQYF
NA,TRBJ2-2,TRBV24-1,CATSDLPYNTGELFF
NA,TRBJ1-6,TRBV24-1,CATSNDSTSPLHF
TRBD1,TRBJ1-2,TRBV25-1,CASSDRESYGYTF
NA,TRBJ2-3,TRBV20-1,CSASPRAGGIDTQYF
NA,TRBJ1-3,TRBV2,CASSPQDGGNTIYF
TRBD2,TRBJ2-5,TRBV7-3,CASSPRLAGGPAQETQYF
NA,TRBJ1-6,TRBV20-1,CSARGLNNSPLHF
NA,TRBJ1-2,TRBV7-8,CASSLGVRGYGYTF
TRBD1,TRBJ2-7,TRBV19,CASAHRDRGAYEQYF
NA,TRBJ2-7,TRBV27,CASSLSGLGVSYEQYF
NA,TRBJ1-3,TRBV10-3,CAISESVGGTGNTIYF
TRBD1,TRBJ2-1,TRBV6-2/TRBV6-3,CASRRTGSSYNEQFF
NA,TRBJ1-1,TRBV5-1,CASSLNSGQNTEAFF
TRBD1,TRBJ1-1,TRBV12-3/TRBV12-4,CASSPGGTGERRTEAFF